These T cell receptor beta chains were read from a single sample in a study of OX40 agonist ivuxolimab in advanced cancers. TCRdb's table, derived via immunoSEQ multiplex PCR, lists solely in-frame clones and lacks some. Among 45,000 to 60,000 clones, over 60% were seen once, and the ten largest hold roughly 2.7%. Sequenced here: CD4+ or CD8+ T cells sorted from blood, sampled in a trial of the OX40 agonist ivuxolimab. These receptors all come from an adult with an advanced solid tumor such as melanoma, head and neck, liver or kidney cancer. Each CDR3 is given with its conserved first and last residue. The order of the fields is clone size, D gene, J gene, V gene, CDR3 protein, CDR3 DNA. The D gene is left open where the match is weak. Part of the rows lack a size; the others show once, few, many or a class for expanded clones.

size: -
D: -
J: TRBJ1-5
V: TRBV18
CDR3: CASSPTDQPQHF
DNA: TGTGCCAGCTCACCTACAGATCAGCCCCAGCATTTT

size: -
D: -
J: TRBJ2-7
V: TRBV28
CDR3: CASSSSGEQYF
DNA: TGTGCCAGCAGTTCAAGCGGTGAGCAGTACTTC

size: -
D: -
J: TRBJ2-5
V: TRBV2
CDR3: CASSTTGNGAQYF
DNA: TGTGCCAGCAGTACGACTGGAAATGGGGCCCAGTACTTC

size: -
D: TRBD2
J: TRBJ2-2
V: TRBV7-8
CDR3: CASSGTSGGTGELFF
DNA: TGTGCCAGCAGCGGCACTAGCGGGGGCACCGGGGAGCTGTTTTTT

size: -
D: -
J: TRBJ2-7
V: TRBV5-4
CDR3: CASSAPQGEAHEQYF
DNA: TGTGCCAGCAGCGCCCCCCAGGGGGAGGCGCACGAGCAGTACTTC

size: -
D: TRBD2
J: TRBJ2-7
V: TRBV11-2
CDR3: CASSFGLAGLYEQYF
DNA: TGTGCCAGCAGCTTTGGACTAGCGGGTTTGTACGAGCAGTACTTC

size: once
D: -
J: TRBJ2-5
V: TRBV5-1
CDR3: CASSFRQRQETQYF
DNA: TGTGCCAGCAGCTTTCGGCAGCGACAAGAGACCCAGTACTTC

size: -
D: -
J: TRBJ2-1
V: TRBV5-1
CDR3: CASSFGLADYNEQFF
DNA: TGCGCCAGCAGCTTCGGTCTAGCCGATTACAATGAGCAGTTCTTC

size: -
D: TRBD1
J: TRBJ2-5
V: TRBV5-1
CDR3: CASRTDRYQETQYF
DNA: TGCGCCAGCAGAACGGACAGGTATCAAGAGACCCAGTACTTC

size: -
D: -
J: TRBJ1-3
V: TRBV28
CDR3: CASSRRVWPSSGNTIYF
DNA: TGTGCCAGCAGCCGACGGGTATGGCCATCCTCTGGAAACACCATATATTTT

size: -
D: -
J: TRBJ1-1
V: TRBV29-1
CDR3: CSVPRARPFQSTEAFF
DNA: TGCAGCGTTCCCCGGGCCAGGCCCTTCCAGAGCACTGAAGCTTTCTTT

size: few
D: TRBD2
J: TRBJ2-1
V: TRBV27
CDR3: CASSPLVAGNNEQFF
DNA: TGTGCCAGCAGTCCCCTAGTAGCGGGTAACAATGAGCAGTTCTTC

size: few
D: TRBD2
J: TRBJ2-7
V: TRBV29-1
CDR3: CSVEDSTKGLAGIYEQYF
DNA: TGCAGCGTTGAAGATTCAACCAAGGGACTAGCGGGGATCTACGAGCAGTACTTC

size: -
D: TRBD1
J: TRBJ2-6
V: TRBV5-6
CDR3: CASSVDRAGANVLTF
DNA: TGTGCCAGCAGCGTAGACAGGGCTGGGGCCAACGTCCTGACTTTC

size: -
D: TRBD1
J: TRBJ2-1
V: TRBV5-1
CDR3: CASSPRQGEGNEQFF
DNA: TGCGCCAGCAGCCCTAGACAGGGTGAGGGCAATGAGCAGTTCTTC